Listed below are T cell receptor beta chains from one sample, sequenced in a study of blood T cells in healthy people across ages. MiXCR was run by TCRdb on the 5' RACE reads, yielding one entry per CDR3 protein. The table has roughly 1.9 million distinct CDR3 sequences, about two fifths seen once. Sequencing was carried out using blood. These receptors were obtained from a human donor in good health. The CDR3 runs from the conserved cysteine through the conserved F or W. The D gene is left open where the match is weak. Size values are once, few and many counts, or a class for expanded clones, and some rows have none.

d_call clone_size j_call v_call cdr3_aa cdr3_nt
. . TRBJ2-7 TRBV10-3 CAISESYSSEQYF TGTGCCATCAGTGAGTCCTATAGCTCTGAGCAGTACTTC
TRBD1 few TRBJ2-7 TRBV5-1 CASSSTVGQGYEQYF TGCGCCAGCAGCTCTACCGTCGGACAGGGCTACGAGCAGTACTTC
. . TRBJ2-1 TRBV28 CACQEPYNEQFF TGTGCCTGCCAGGAACCTTACAATGAGCAGTTCTTC
. . TRBJ2-6 TRBV11-2 CASSFTPQISGANVLTF TGTGCCAGCAGCTTTACACCCCAAATCTCTGGGGCCAACGTCCTGACTTTC
TRBD2 . TRBJ2-1 TRBV7-9 CASSSFGTNNEQFF TGTGCCAGCAGTTCCTTTGGGACTAACAATGAGCAGTTCTTC
. . TRBJ2-7 TRBV20-1 CSARRGSHEQYF TGCAGTGCTAGGAGGGGATCCCACGAGCAGTACTTC
. few TRBJ2-4 TRBV7-2 CASSLLRLREQYF TGTGCCAGCAGCTTACTTCGGTTGAGGGAGCAGTACTTC
TRBD1 many TRBJ2-1 TRBV20-1 CSARDPGQGKGLSAYNEQFF TGCAGTGCTAGAGATCCGGGACAGGGAAAAGGGCTATCGGCCTACAATGAGCAGTTCTTC
. . TRBJ1-1 TRBV18 CASSDAVDTEAFF TGTGCCAGCTCAGATGCCGTTGACACTGAAGCTTTCTTT
. . TRBJ1-2 TRBV7-2 CASSFSEMGYGYTF TGTGCCAGCAGCTTTAGCGAGATGGGCTATGGCTACACCTTC
. . TRBJ1-2 TRBV5-5 CASSFRAPYGYTF TGTGCCAGCAGCTTTCGGGCTCCGTATGGCTACACCTTC
TRBD2 few TRBJ2-1 TRBV12-3/TRBV12-4 CASSLAMAGGKYNEQFF TGTGCCAGCAGTTTAGCGATGGCGGGGGGGAAATACAATGAGCAGTTCTTC
. many TRBJ2-6 TRBV7-3 CASSSRTDPVSGANVLTF TGTGCCAGCAGCTCCAGGACTGACCCAGTCTCTGGGGCCAACGTCCTGACTTTC
. . TRBJ1-4 TRBV18 CASSPSGTEKLFF TGTGCCAGCTCACCCTCCGGGACAGAAAAACTGTTTTTT
. . TRBJ1-4 TRBV20-1 CSAPQGSTNEKLFF TGCAGTGCACCTCAGGGATCAACTAATGAAAAACTGTTTTTT